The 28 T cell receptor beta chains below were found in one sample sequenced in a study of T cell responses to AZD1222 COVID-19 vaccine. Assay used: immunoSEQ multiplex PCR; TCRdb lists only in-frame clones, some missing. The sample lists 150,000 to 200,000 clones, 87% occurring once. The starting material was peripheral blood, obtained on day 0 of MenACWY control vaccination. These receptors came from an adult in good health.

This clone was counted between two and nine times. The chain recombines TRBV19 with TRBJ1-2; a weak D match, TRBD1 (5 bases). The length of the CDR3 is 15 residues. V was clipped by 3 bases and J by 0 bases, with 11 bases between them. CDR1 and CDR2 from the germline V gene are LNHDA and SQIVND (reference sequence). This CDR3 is CASSINQGANYGYTF. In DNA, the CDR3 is TGTGCCAGTAGTATCAACCAGGGAGCTAACTATGGCTACACCTTC.

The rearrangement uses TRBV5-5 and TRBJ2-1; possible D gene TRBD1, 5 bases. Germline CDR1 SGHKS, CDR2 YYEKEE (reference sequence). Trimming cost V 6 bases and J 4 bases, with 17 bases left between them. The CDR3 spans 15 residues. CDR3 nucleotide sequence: TGTGCCAGCAATATCGACAGCCCGGCGTACAATGAGCAGTTCTTC. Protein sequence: CASNIDSPAYNEQFF.

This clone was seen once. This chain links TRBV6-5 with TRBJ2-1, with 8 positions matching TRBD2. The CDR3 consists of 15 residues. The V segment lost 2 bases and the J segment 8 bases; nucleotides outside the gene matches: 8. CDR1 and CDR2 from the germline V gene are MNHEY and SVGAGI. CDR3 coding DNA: TGTGCCAGCAGTTACGGTGGGACTAGGCCTCATGAGCAGTTCTTC. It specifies CASSYGGTRPHEQFF.

The CDR3 protein is CASSLTGTGNTIYF. The CDR3 coding sequence is TGCGCCAGCAGCTTAACAGGGACTGGAAACACCATATATTTT. The J gene is TRBJ1-3, the V gene TRBV5-1; a possible D gene is TRBD1 (6 bases). From germline, CDR1 is SGHRS and CDR2 YFSETQ. CDR3 length equals 14 residues. Trimming removed 2 bases from V and 2 bases from J, with 8 bases in between.

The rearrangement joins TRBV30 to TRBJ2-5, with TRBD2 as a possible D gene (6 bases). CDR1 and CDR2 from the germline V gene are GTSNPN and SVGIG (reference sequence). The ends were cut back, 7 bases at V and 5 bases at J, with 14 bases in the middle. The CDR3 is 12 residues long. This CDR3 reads CALIGGGETQYF. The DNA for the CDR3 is TGTGCCTTAATCGGGGGTGGCGAGACCCAGTACTTC.

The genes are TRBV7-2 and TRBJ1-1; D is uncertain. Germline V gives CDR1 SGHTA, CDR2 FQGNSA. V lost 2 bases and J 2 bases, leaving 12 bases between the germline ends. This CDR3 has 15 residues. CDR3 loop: CASSLTELGNTEAFF. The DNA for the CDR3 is TGTGCCAGCAGCTTAACGGAACTGGGTAACACTGAAGCTTTCTTT.

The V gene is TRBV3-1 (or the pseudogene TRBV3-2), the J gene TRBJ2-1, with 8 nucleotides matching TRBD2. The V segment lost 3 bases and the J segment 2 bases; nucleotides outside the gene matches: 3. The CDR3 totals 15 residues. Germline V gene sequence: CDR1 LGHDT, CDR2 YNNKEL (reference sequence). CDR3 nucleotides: TGTGCCAGCAGCCAGGGACTAGGGGCCTACAATGAGCAGTTCTTC. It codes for CASSQGLGAYNEQFF.

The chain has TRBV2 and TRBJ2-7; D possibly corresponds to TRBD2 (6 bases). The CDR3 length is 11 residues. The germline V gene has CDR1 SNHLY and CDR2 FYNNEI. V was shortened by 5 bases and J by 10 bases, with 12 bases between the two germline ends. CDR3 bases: TGTGCCAGCAGTACCCGGGAGCCCCAGTACTTC. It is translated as CASSTREPQYF.

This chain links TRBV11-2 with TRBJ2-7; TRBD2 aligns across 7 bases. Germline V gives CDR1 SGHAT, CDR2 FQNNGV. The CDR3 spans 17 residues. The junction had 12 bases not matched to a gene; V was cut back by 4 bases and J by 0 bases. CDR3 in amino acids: CASSSQLASGSSYEQYF. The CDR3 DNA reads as TGTGCCAGCAGCTCTCAGCTCGCTAGCGGCAGCTCCTACGAGCAGTACTTC.

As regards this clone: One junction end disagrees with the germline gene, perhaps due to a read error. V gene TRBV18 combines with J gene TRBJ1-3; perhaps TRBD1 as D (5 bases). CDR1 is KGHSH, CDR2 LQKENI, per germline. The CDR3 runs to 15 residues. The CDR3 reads CASSPPSREGNIIYF. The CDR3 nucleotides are TGTGCCAGCTCACCACCGTCCAGGGAGGGAAACATCATATATTTT.

The CDR3 spells CASSLDIGSYEQYF. CDR3 nucleotides: TGTGCCAGCAGCTTGGACATCGGCTCCTACGAGCAGTACTTC. This chain joins TRBV11-2 and TRBJ2-7, with TRBD1 as a possible D gene (5 bases). Germline loops: CDR1 SGHAT, CDR2 FQNNGV. This CDR3 spans 14 amino acids. Trimming stripped 3 bases from V and 0 bases from J, with 9 bases between.

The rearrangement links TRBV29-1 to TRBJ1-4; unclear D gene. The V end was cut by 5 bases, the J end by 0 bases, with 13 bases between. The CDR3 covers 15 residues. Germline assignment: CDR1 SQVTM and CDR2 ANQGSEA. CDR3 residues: CSVQDGSATNEKLFF. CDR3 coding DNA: TGCAGCGTTCAGGACGGTTCTGCAACTAATGAAAAACTGTTTTTT.

In DNA form, the CDR3 reads TGTGCAAGTCGGACTAAACCAGGGGCGCAGGCCGGGGAGCTGTTTTTT. It encodes CASRTKPGAQAGELFF. This chain joins TRBV12-2 and TRBJ2-2; TRBD1 is taken as the D call from the table, unchecked against the DNA. TRBV12-2 is marked as a pseudogene. The CDR3 spans 16 residues.

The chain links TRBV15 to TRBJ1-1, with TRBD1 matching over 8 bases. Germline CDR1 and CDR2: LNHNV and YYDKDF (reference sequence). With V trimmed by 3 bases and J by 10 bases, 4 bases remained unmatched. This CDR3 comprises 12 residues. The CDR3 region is CATSRGTGGAFF. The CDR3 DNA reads TGTGCCACCAGCAGGGGGACAGGAGGAGCTTTCTTT.

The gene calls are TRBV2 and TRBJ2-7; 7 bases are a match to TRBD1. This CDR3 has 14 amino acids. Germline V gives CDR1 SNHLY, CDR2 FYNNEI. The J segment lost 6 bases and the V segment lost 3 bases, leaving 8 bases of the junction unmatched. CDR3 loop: CASSDSRGPVEQYF. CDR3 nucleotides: TGTGCCAGCAGTGACTCTAGGGGGCCGGTCGAGCAGTACTTC.

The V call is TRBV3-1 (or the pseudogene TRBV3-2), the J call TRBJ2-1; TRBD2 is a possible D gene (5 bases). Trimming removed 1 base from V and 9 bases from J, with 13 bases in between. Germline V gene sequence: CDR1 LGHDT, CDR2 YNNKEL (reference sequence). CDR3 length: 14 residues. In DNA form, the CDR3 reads TGTGCCAGCAGCCAAGGTTGGGGAGAAGCTGAGCAGTTCTTC. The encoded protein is CASSQGWGEAEQFF.

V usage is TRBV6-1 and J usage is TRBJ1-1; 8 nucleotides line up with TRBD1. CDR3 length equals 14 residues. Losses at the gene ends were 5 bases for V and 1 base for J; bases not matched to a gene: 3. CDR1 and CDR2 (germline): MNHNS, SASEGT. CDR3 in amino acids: CASSKGTGNTEAFF. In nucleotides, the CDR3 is TGTGCCAGCAGTAAAGGGACAGGGAACACTGAAGCTTTCTTT.

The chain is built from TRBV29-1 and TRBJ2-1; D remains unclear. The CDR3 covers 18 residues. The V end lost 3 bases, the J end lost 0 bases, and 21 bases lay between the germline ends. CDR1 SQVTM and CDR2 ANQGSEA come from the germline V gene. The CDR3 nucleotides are TGCAGCGTTGAGGGTGCCGCCGCAGGCTTGAGCTCCTACAATGAGCAGTTCTTC. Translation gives CSVEGAAAGLSSYNEQFF.

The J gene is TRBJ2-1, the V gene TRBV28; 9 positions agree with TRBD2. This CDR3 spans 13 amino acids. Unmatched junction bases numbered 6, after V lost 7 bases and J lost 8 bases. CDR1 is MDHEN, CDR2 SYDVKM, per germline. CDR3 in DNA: TGTGCCAGCACCGGGACTAGCATCTATGAGCAGTTCTTC. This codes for CASTGTSIYEQFF.

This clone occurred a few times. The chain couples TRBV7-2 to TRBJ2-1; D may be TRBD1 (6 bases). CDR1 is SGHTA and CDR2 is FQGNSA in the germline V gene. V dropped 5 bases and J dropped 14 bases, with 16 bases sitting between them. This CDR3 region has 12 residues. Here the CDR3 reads CASSAHRERKFF. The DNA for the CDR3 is TGTGCCAGCAGCGCACACAGGGAAAGAAAGTTCTTC. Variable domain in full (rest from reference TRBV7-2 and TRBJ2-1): GAGVSQSPSNKVTEKGKDVELRCDPISGHTALYWYRQSLGQGLEFLIYFQGNSAPDKSGLPSDRFSAERTGGSVSTLTIQRTQQEDSAVYLCASSAHRERKFFGPGTRLTVL.

In DNA, the CDR3 is TGCGCCAGCAGCCAAGATCAAGGACGGGGGGGATATCGCAATGAGCAGTTCTTC. Protein sequence: CASSQDQGRGGYRNEQFF. The chain has TRBV4-3 and TRBJ2-1; 8 nucleotides line up with TRBD2. CDR1 LGHNA and CDR2 YSLEER come from the germline V gene. The CDR3 runs 18 residues. V lost 0 bases and J lost 6; bases outside the gene matches: 13.

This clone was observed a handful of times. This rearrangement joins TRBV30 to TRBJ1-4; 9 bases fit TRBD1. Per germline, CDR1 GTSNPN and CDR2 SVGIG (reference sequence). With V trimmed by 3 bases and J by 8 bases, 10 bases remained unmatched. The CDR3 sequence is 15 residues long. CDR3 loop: CAWSESRTGEEKLFF. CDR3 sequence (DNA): TGTGCCTGGAGCGAGTCCAGGACAGGGGAAGAAAAACTGTTTTTT.

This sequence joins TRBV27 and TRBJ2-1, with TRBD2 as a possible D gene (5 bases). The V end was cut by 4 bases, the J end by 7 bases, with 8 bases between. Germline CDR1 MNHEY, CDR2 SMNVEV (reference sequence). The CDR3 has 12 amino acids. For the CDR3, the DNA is TGTGCCAGCAGTTCTAGCATTAATGAGCAGTTCTTC. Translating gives CASSSSINEQFF.

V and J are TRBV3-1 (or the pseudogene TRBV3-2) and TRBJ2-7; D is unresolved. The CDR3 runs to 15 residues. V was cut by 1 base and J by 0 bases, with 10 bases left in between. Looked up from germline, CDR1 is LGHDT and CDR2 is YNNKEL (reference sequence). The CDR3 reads CASSQGLRSSYEQYF. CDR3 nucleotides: TGTGCCAGCAGCCAAGGCCTCAGGAGCTCCTACGAGCAGTACTTC.

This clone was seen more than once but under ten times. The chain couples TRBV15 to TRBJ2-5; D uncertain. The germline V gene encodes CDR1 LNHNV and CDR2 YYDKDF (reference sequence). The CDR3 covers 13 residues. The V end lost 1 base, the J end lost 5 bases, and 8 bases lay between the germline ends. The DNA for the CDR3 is TGTGCCACCAGCAGAGCTGGGTCGGAGACCCAGTACTTC. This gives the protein CATSRAGSETQYF. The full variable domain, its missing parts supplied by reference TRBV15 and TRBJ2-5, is DAMVIQNPRYQVTQFGKPVTLSCSQTLNHNVMYWYQQKSSQAPKLLFHYYDKDFNNEADTPDNFQSRRPNTSFCFLDIRSPGLGDTAMYLCATSRAGSETQYFGPGTRLLVL.

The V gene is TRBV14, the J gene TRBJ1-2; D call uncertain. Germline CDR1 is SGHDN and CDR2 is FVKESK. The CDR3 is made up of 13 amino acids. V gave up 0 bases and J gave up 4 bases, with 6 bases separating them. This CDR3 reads CASSQEGIYGYTF. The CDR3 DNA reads TGTGCCAGCAGCCAAGAGGGAATCTATGGCTACACCTTC.

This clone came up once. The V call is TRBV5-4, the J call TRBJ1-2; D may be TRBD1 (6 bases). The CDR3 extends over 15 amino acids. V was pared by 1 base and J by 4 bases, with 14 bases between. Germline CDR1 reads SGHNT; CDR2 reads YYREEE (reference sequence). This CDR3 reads CASSLPTQGPYGYTF. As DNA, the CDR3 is TGTGCCAGCAGCTTGCCCACACAGGGCCCCTATGGCTACACCTTC.

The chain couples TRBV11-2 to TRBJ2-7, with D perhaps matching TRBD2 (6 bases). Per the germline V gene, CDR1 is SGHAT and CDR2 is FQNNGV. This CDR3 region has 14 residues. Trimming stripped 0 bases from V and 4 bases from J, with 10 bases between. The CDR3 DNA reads TGTGCCAGCAGCTTAGAGCGGCGGGGTTACGAGCAGTACTTC. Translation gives CASSLERRGYEQYF.